This T cell receptor beta chain was captured by sequencing in a study of shared clonotypes between healthy human individuals (TCRdb year 2020). The study in broad terms: A couple of women and a few men aged 18 to 49 years were included in the cohort. Per donor, leukapheresis produced somewhere between about 0.94 and 8.9 billion PBMCs. For each donor, CD4 naive and CD4 memory were each run on three plates, CD8 naive on two plates, and CD8 memory on one plate. The study deeply sequenced blood TCR repertoires of 5 or 6 healthy adults to estimate repertoire size and the extent of clonotype sharing between individuals. Libraries were prepared and TCR repertoires were sequenced by different laboratories using diverse techniques, in order to increase sequencing depth and limit assay-specific biases. The study at large found these results: Pairwise subsampling indicated that sequencing depth was expected to affect the degree of clonotype sharing among donors. Sampling was restricted to blood, and TCR repertoires in tissue are likely to differ from TCR repertoires in blood. Compared with non-shared clonotypes, clonotypes shared by all four sorted-subset donors had higher generation probabilities. The small number of donors limited the genetic and exposure-history diversity represented. About 5% of naive CD4, 3.5% of naive CD8, 2.3% of memory CD4, and more than 0.35% of memory CD8 clonotypes were shared across several donors. Incomplete sequencing was indicated by rarefaction of sorted-subset datasets, despite the large sequencing depth. Naive subsets generally had larger estimated clonotype richness than memory subsets.

Regarding this clone: Its antigen remains undetermined. No quality values exist for individual bases; no much larger clone is one base distant. Within the sample, other DNA sequences also encode this same CDR3.

V is cut by 5 bases and J by 3 bases, and the space between the germline ends is 5 bases. CDR1 and CDR2, per the germline V gene, are MGHDK and SYGVNS. Taken from cysteine to phenylalanine, the CDR3 has 11 residues. The sequence is cut down to CDR3 DNA, 33 bases in frame from base 1. Healthy HIV-negative adults with no recently reported acute infections or vaccinations were included as donors. Every donor was a Caucasian adult residing in Nashville, Tennessee, USA. CD4+ T cells were enriched by magnetic negative selection, after which naive cells were positively selected on CD45RA and the negative fraction was taken as the memory subset. Blood was collected by leukapheresis, and PBMCs were isolated by Ficoll-Histopaque density gradient centrifugation and then cryopreserved in liquid nitrogen vapor phase. Purity and quantity of every magnetically sorted T cell population were checked by analytical flow cytometry. From each sorted fraction, genomic DNA was isolated and quantified by UV absorbance on a Nanodrop 2000c.

Using the deep immunoSEQ assay, multiplex PCR amplified TCR CDR3 regions from genomic DNA. Genomic DNA extracted from each cell subset was distributed evenly over all wells of several immunoSEQ 96-well plates, and each plate served as one replicate. For sorted subsets, each replicate PCR was loaded with about 0.2 ug genomic DNA, equivalent to 25,000 to 35,000 T cell genomes. Purified libraries were quantified with a Qubit 3.0 fluorometer, sized on a Bioanalyzer 2100, and re-quantified with the KAPA Library Quantification kit. Every immunoSEQ 96-well plate was sequenced on a separate single-read 150-cycle Illumina NextSeq 550 flow cell. On the authors' methods: Because the immunoSEQ output included only junctional sequences and no quality scores, the filtering could not be the same as the filtering used for full-length reads. Sequences were annotated with PyIR, a Python wrapper for IgBLAST v1.9, and V/J genes and CDR3 were assigned using IMGT germline references. Any read was removed if the V/J assignment was weak (E-value above 1e-6), the CDR3 was missing, or the read contained stop codons, out-of-frame junctions, or ambiguous translated residues. V3J clonotypes were defined as sequences sharing the same inferred V gene, J gene, and CDR3 amino acid sequence. Percentage overlap between repertoires was computed as shared unique clonotypes divided by the size of the smaller repertoire. Richness of each repertoire was evaluated using RTK rarefaction, the Chao1 estimator, and Recon v2.1 estimates of unobserved clonotypes. Generation probabilities were computed with OLGA for all TCRbeta clonotypes obtained by the gDNA method from four donors. As stored in TCRdb, this immuneACCESS dataset retains in-frame rearrangements with V and J assigned. A fraction of the clones does not appear; measured against another copy, unresolved V genes explain less than half of the discrepancy, and the remainder lacks a known reason. The DNA was the basis for D and trimming; V, J and clone size are from that table. The sample table lists approximately 2.3 million clones, just over 90% of them with a count of one. Clones ranked in the top ten supply under 0.45% of the sample.

This clonotype originated in a man between 18 and 35 years old in good health. Some clones in this sample may be carry-over from other donors' samples. Sequenced sample: naive CD4+ T cells from PBMCs. The label giving this sample's cell subset or site can be read as: CD45RA+ positively selected. The chain links TRBV25-1 with TRBJ2-7; no confident D gene assignment can be made. The CDR3 protein sequence reads: CASSRSYEQYF. The nucleotide sequence is TGTGCCAGCAGTCGAAGCTACGAGCAGTACTTC.